A selection of T cell receptor beta chains follows, all from one sample in a study of blood T cells in healthy people across ages. Via MiXCR, TCRdb re-called the 5' RACE reads, giving one row per CDR3 protein. This table has hundreds of thousands of distinct CDR3 sequences, 35% to 45% appearing once. Sequenced sample: blood. The source is a woman aged 55 to 70 in good health. Both conserved end residues are part of each CDR3. Each record gives: D gene, clone size, V gene, J gene, CDR3 protein, CDR3 DNA. A D gene is named only where the DNA matches it firmly. The size entry is marked missing in some rows and otherwise reads once, few, many or a size class.

TRBD2	many	TRBV29-1	TRBJ2-7	CSGLSWAGVSYEQYF	TGCAGCGGGTTAAGTTGGGCGGGGGTGTCCTACGAGCAGTACTTC
TRBD2	-	TRBV29-1	TRBJ2-5	CSGSGLAGDLSETQYF	TGCAGCGGCTCGGGACTAGCGGGAGATTTAAGTGAGACCCAGTACTTC
-	-	TRBV20-1	TRBJ2-2	CGGGRTGELFF	TGTGGCGGAGGGCGCACCGGGGAGCTGTTTTTT
TRBD1	-	TRBV4-2	TRBJ2-5	CASSLPTGGIDNEQYF	TGTGCCAGCAGCCTACCGACAGGGGGCATAGACAATGAGCAGTACTTC
TRBD2	-	TRBV20-1	TRBJ2-1	CSAPPGAGVNNEQFF	TGCAGTGCTCCACCCGGGGCGGGGGTCAACAATGAGCAGTTCTTC
-	many	TRBV29-1	TRBJ2-1	CSVDKGLTSGDEQFF	TGCAGCGTGGACAAGGGACTCACGAGTGGGGATGAGCAGTTCTTC
TRBD2	-	TRBV27	TRBJ2-7	CASGDLGLAEYEQYF	TGTGCCAGCGGAGACCTAGGACTAGCGGAATACGAGCAGTACTTC
-	-	TRBV6-1	TRBJ1-1	CASSGPGEAAFF	TGTGCCAGCAGTGGCCCTGGGGAGGCGGCTTTCTTT
TRBD2	few	TRBV20-1	TRBJ2-7	CSATHPSEREDEQYF	TGCAGTGCCACTCATCCAAGCGAGCGGGAAGACGAGCAGTACTTC
TRBD2	few	TRBV6-4	TRBJ2-1	CASSDNSGEQFF	TGTGCCAGCAGTGACAATAGCGGGGAGCAGTTCTTC
-	few	TRBV6-1	TRBJ2-2	CASSVYPSELFF	TGTGCCAGCAGTGTATATCCTAGCGAGCTGTTTTTT
-	-	TRBV14	TRBJ2-5	CASSQALQAEQYF	TGTGCCAGCAGCCAAGCCCTACAGGCTGAGCAGTACTTC
-	few	TRBV24-1	TRBJ1-5	CATRGAGNQPQHF	TGTGCCACCAGGGGTGCGGGCAATCAGCCCCAGCATTTT
TRBD1	few	TRBV18	TRBJ2-1	CASSLRDRGPGEQFF	TGTGCCAGCTCACTCCGGGACAGGGGGCCCGGTGAGCAGTTCTTC
TRBD2	-	TRBV6-4	TRBJ2-3	CASSLRSGTTDTQYF	TGTGCCAGCAGTCTCCGTAGCGGGACCACAGATACGCAGTATTTT
-	-	TRBV27	TRBJ2-5	CASSVDGGAQETQYF	TGTGCCAGCAGCGTAGATGGGGGGGCCCAAGAGACCCAGTACTTC
TRBD2	few	TRBV7-9	TRBJ2-1	CASSPLAGGGDEQFF	TGTGCCAGCAGCCCCCTGGCGGGGGGTGGCGATGAGCAGTTCTTC
TRBD2	-	TRBV4-3	TRBJ2-7	CASRGLEMDEQYF	TGCGCCAGCAGGGGACTAGAGATGGATGAGCAGTACTTC
TRBD1	few	TRBV12-3/TRBV12-4	TRBJ2-7	CASSFSQGQGYEQYF	TGTGCCAGCAGTTTCTCCCAAGGACAGGGCTACGAGCAGTACTTC
-	few	TRBV7-3	TRBJ2-6	CASSSMRSGANVLTF	TGTGCCAGCTCGTCTATGCGCTCTGGGGCCAACGTCCTGACTTTC
-	few	TRBV20-1	TRBJ2-3	CSARRGGKLADTQYF	TGCAGTGCTAGACGTGGGGGAAAACTCGCAGATACGCAGTATTTT
-	few	TRBV12-3/TRBV12-4	TRBJ2-6	CASSFKGSSGANVLTF	TGTGCCAGCAGTTTTAAGGGATCCTCTGGGGCCAACGTCCTGACTTTC
-	-	TRBV10-3	TRBJ2-3	CAISEGEVSTDTQYF	TGTGCCATCAGTGAGGGTGAGGTATCGACAGATACGCAGTATTTT
TRBD1	few	TRBV9	TRBJ1-4	CASSPRIRDRDEKLFF	TGTGCCAGCAGCCCCCGGATCCGGGACAGAGATGAAAAACTGTTTTTT
TRBD2	-	TRBV6-5	TRBJ2-7	CASSYSGAGGLWEQYF	TGTGCCAGCAGTTACTCCGGAGCGGGAGGGCTTTGGGAGCAGTACTTC
-	-	TRBV5-1	TRBJ1-4	CASSLVGHRNEKLFF	TGCGCCAGCAGTCTAGTTGGGCACCGAAATGAAAAACTGTTTTTT
-	-	TRBV15	TRBJ2-7	CATSRDLTQGLRYEQYF	TGTGCCACCAGCAGAGATCTGACACAGGGCCTCCGCTACGAGCAGTACTTC